These 25 T cell receptor beta chains were all obtained from the same sample, sequenced in a study of T cell responses to AZD1222 COVID-19 vaccine. The repertoire was sequenced with immunoSEQ multiplex PCR; TCRdb's copy has only in-frame clones and lacks some. Among nearly 110,000 clones listed, about 90% were seen once. Sequences were derived from peripheral blood, sampled on day 0 of AZD1222 vaccination. The receptors derive from an adult in good health.

This chain links TRBV12-3 or TRBV12-4 with TRBJ2-1; tentatively, D is TRBD2 (6 bases). This CDR3 region has 13 residues. Trimming removed 1 base at V and 7 bases at J, with 8 bases between. CDR3 loop: CASSLDLANEQFF. In DNA form, the CDR3 reads TGTGCCAGCAGTTTAGACCTAGCGAATGAGCAGTTCTTC.

In its sample, this clone was seen once. The CDR3 here is CASSERNEKLFF. The DNA for the CDR3 is TGTGCCAGCAGTGAAAGAAATGAAAAACTGTTTTTT. V is TRBV25-1 and J is TRBJ1-4; no clear D. The CDR3 has 12 residues. V was cut by 2 bases and J by 5 bases, with 3 bases left in between. CDR1 MGHDK and CDR2 SYGVNS come from the germline V gene.

This chain uses TRBV7-2 with TRBJ2-3, with TRBD2 matching over 12 bases. Per the germline V gene, CDR1 is SGHTA and CDR2 is FQGNSA. V shed 2 bases and J 10 bases; nucleotides not matched to a gene: 16. This CDR3 has 18 amino acids. The CDR3 protein is CASSLTSGRSSLGMAQYF. In DNA, the CDR3 is TGTGCCAGCAGCTTAACTAGCGGGAGGTCCTCCCTCGGGATGGCGCAGTATTTT. The full variable domain, in which reference TRBV7-2 and TRBJ2-3 provide the parts outside the CDR3, is GAGVSQSPSNKVTEKGKDVELRCDPISGHTALYWYRQSLGQGLEFLIYFQGNSAPDKSGLPSDRFSAERTGGSVSTLTIQRTQQEDSAVYLCASSLTSGRSSLGMAQYFGPGTRLTVL.

This clone was observed a handful of times. The rearrangement joins TRBV19 to TRBJ1-1; no definite D call. The CDR3 spans 11 residues. Per the germline V gene, CDR1 is LNHDA and CDR2 is SQIVND (reference sequence). V was shortened by 10 bases and J by 1 base, with 7 bases between the two germline ends. This CDR3 is CATKRNTEAFF. The CDR3 region has the DNA TGTGCCACAAAGCGGAACACTGAAGCTTTCTTT. The full variable domain, rest sourced from reference TRBV19 and TRBJ1-1, is DGGITQSPKYLFRKEGQNVTLSCEQNLNHDAMYWYRQDPGQGLRLIYYSQIVNDFQKGDIAEGYSVSREKKESFPLTVTSAQKNPTAFYLCATKRNTEAFFGQGTRLTVV.

V is TRBV7-6 and J is TRBJ2-7; TRBD1 matches at 9 bases. With V trimmed by 5 bases and J by 5 bases, 10 bases remained unmatched. Germline CDR1 and CDR2: SGHVS and FNYEAQ. The CDR3 runs to 15 residues. The CDR3 here is CASSQDRGGNHEQYF. The CDR3 bases are TGTGCCAGCAGCCAGGACAGGGGAGGAAACCACGAGCAGTACTTC.

The rearrangement links TRBV25-1 to TRBJ1-1; tentatively, D is TRBD1 (6 bases). In germline, CDR1 is MGHDK, CDR2 SYGVNS. The CDR3 consists of 13 residues. Between the trimmed V and J ends, which lost 1 base and 9 bases, there was a span of 12 bases. The DNA of the CDR3 is TGTGCCAGCAGTGAATTGGGCAGGGGAAAAGCTTTCTTT. Its translation is CASSELGRGKAFF.

J is TRBJ2-5 and V is TRBV18; TRBD1 aligns across 8 bases. Germline lookup yields CDR1 KGHSH and CDR2 LQKENI. With 2 bases clipped from V and 2 bases from J, the junction kept 1 base outside the gene matches. This CDR3 is built from 14 residues. CDR3: CASSPDRGQETQYF. Written as DNA, the CDR3 is TGTGCCAGCTCACCAGACAGGGGTCAAGAGACCCAGTACTTC.

CDR3 region: CASSLSPGMDNYGYTF. The CDR3 DNA reads as TGTGCCAGCAGCTTGAGCCCCGGGATGGATAACTATGGCTACACCTTC. The chain carries TRBV9 and TRBJ1-2, with D unclear. CDR3 length: 16 amino acids. The germline V gene encodes CDR1 SGDLS and CDR2 YYNGEE. Trimming removed 4 bases from V and 1 base from J, with 17 bases in between.

The rearrangement uses TRBV12-5 and TRBJ1-6; 8 nucleotides line up with TRBD1. Germline V gene data show CDR1 as LGHNT and CDR2 as FRNRAP. The CDR3 covers 17 residues. The ends lost 3 bases at V and 10 bases at J; junction bases unmatched: 14. CDR3 sequence reads: CASGLQTGEEIRSPLHF. As DNA, the CDR3 is TGTGCTAGTGGTTTACAGACAGGGGAAGAAATTAGATCACCCCTCCACTTT.

The rearrangement links TRBV18 to TRBJ1-3; D unclear. Deletions cut 0 bases from V and 0 bases from J, with 18 bases between. The CDR3 spans 19 residues. Germline-derived CDR1 and CDR2 are KGHSH and LQKENI. The CDR3 here is CASSPPRGTPTSSGNTIYF. CDR3 coding DNA: TGTGCCAGCTCACCACCTCGGGGAACCCCTACGAGCTCTGGAAACACCATATATTTT.

V is TRBV6-5 and J is TRBJ1-2; the D is unclear. Germline CDR1 reads MNHEY; CDR2 reads SVGAGI. Trimming cost V 6 bases and J 7 bases, with 18 bases left between them. The CDR3 extends over 14 amino acids. CDR3 loop: CASRPRGESGGYTF. The CDR3 DNA sequence: TGTGCCAGCAGGCCCCGGGGAGAGTCAGGTGGCTACACCTTC.

This clone was detected only a few times. CDR3 residues: CASSYSGGSGYTF. The CDR3 region has the DNA TGTGCCAGCAGTTATTCGGGGGGAAGTGGCTACACCTTC. The rearrangement links TRBV27 to TRBJ1-2; D may be TRBD1 (5 bases). Germline V gene sequence: CDR1 MNHEY, CDR2 SMNVEV (reference sequence). V was pared by 4 bases and J by 7 bases, with 13 bases between. CDR3 length equals 13 residues.

Details on this clone: A read error may produce the germline difference seen at one junction end. CDR3 coding DNA: TGTCCCAGCCGCCGCCCGGGCGGGGCGACGGGAGGGAACACCGGGGAGCTGTTTTTT. This gives the protein CPSRRPGGATGGNTGELFF. The gene calls are TRBV7-3 and TRBJ2-2, with 7 bases lining up with TRBD2. The CDR3 length is 19 residues. Germline assignment: CDR1 SGHTA and CDR2 FQGTGA.

V and J are TRBV29-1 and TRBJ2-7, with D tentatively TRBD1 or TRBD2 (5 bases each). Trimming removed 5 bases at V and 4 bases at J, with 12 bases between. This CDR3 contains 12 residues. CDR1 and CDR2 (germline): SQVTM, ANQGSEA. CDR3 coding DNA: TGCAGCGTTTCCGGGACCGGGTACGAGCAGTACTTC. It translates to CSVSGTGYEQYF.

This chain links TRBV18 with TRBJ1-1, with D uncertain. The CDR3 covers 17 residues. The V gene's germline CDR1 is KGHSH and CDR2 LQKENI. Trimming stripped 2 bases from V and 0 bases from J, with 16 bases between. The DNA for the CDR3 is TGTGCCAGCTCACCAACCAGAGATCCAGGACTGAACACTGAAGCTTTCTTT. Translation: CASSPTRDPGLNTEAFF. The whole variable domain, remainder taken from reference TRBV18 and TRBJ1-1, is NAGVMQNPRHLVRRRGQEARLRCSPMKGHSHVYWYRQLPEEGLKFMVYLQKENIIDESGMPKERFSAEFPKEGPSILRIQQVVRGDSAAYFCASSPTRDPGLNTEAFFGQGTRLTVV.

The chain employs TRBV11-2 and TRBJ2-2, with 7 bases fitting TRBD1. This CDR3 is built from 14 residues. Losses at the gene ends were 3 bases for V and 7 bases for J; bases not matched to a gene: 5. Germline V gives CDR1 SGHAT, CDR2 FQNNGV. The CDR3 DNA reads as TGTGCCAGCAGCTTCGACAGGGTCCACGGGGAGCTGTTTTTT. It translates to CASSFDRVHGELFF.

The chain combines TRBV3-1 (or the pseudogene TRBV3-2) with TRBJ1-3; D is possibly TRBD1 (6 bases). The CDR3 contains 16 residues. In germline, CDR1 is LGHDT, CDR2 YNNKEL (reference sequence). Trimming removed 4 bases at V and 4 bases at J, with 17 bases between. As DNA, the CDR3 is TGTGCCAGCAGCCCGACGGCCTGGGGGGCGGGAAACACCATATATTTT. Translating it yields CASSPTAWGAGNTIYF.

V gene TRBV30 combines with J gene TRBJ2-7; D remains unclear. Germline V gene data show CDR1 as GTSNPN and CDR2 as SVGIG (reference sequence). The CDR3 has 11 residues. The V end lost 2 bases, the J end lost 2 bases, and 4 bases lay between the germline ends. The CDR3 sequence: CAWSQAYEQYF. The CDR3 region has the DNA TGTGCCTGGAGTCAGGCCTACGAGCAGTACTTC.

The chain recombines TRBV7-2 with TRBJ1-2, with D hard to call. V lost 3 bases to trimming and J lost 0 bases, with 11 bases between them. Germline values: CDR1 SGHTA, CDR2 FQGNSA. The CDR3 is made up of 15 amino acids. The CDR3 DNA reads TGTGCCAGCAGCTTGGAGGGCTCCCCTAACTATGGCTACACCTTC. As protein: CASSLEGSPNYGYTF. The full variable domain, with the rest looked up from reference TRBV7-2 and TRBJ1-2, is GAGVSQSPSNKVTEKGKDVELRCDPISGHTALYWYRQSLGQGLEFLIYFQGNSAPDKSGLPSDRFSAERTGGSVSTLTIQRTQQEDSAVYLCASSLEGSPNYGYTFGSGTRLTVV.

The chain couples TRBV6-1 to TRBJ2-3; 15 positions match TRBD2. The germline V gene has CDR1 MNHNS and CDR2 SASEGT. The V segment lost 4 bases and the J segment 7 bases; nucleotides outside the gene matches: 9. The CDR3 has 17 amino acids. CDR3 DNA: TGTGCCAGCAGTGCACCGGGACTAGCGGGGGGCGTAAATACGCAGTATTTT. This translates into CASSAPGLAGGVNTQYF.

The chain recombines TRBV28 with TRBJ1-1; 8 positions match TRBD1. Trimming at V came to 8 bases and at J to 5 bases, leaving 13 bases not matched to a gene. The CDR3 totals 15 residues. From germline, CDR1 is MDHEN and CDR2 SYDVKM. The CDR3, as DNA: TGTGCCAGCTTTACAGGGGGGGGGAGACGGACTGAAGCTTTCTTT. This codes for CASFTGGGRRTEAFF.

The V call is TRBV7-6, the J call TRBJ2-2; D unclear. Germline CDR1 reads SGHVS; CDR2 reads FNYEAQ. The CDR3 runs to 15 residues. Trimming shortened V by 1 base and J by 1 base, and 7 bases separated the two germline ends. CDR3 nucleotides: TGTGCCAGCAGCTTAGAGGCCATGAACACCGGGGAGCTGTTTTTT. Protein product: CASSLEAMNTGELFF.

The J gene is TRBJ1-2, the V gene TRBV10-3; the match to TRBD1 covers 7 bases. Germline CDR1 reads ENHRY; CDR2 reads SYGVKD. This CDR3 is 15 amino acids long. Losses at the gene ends were 6 bases for V and 0 bases for J; bases not matched to a gene: 7. The chain's CDR3 is CAIRGGVEPNYGYTF. CDR3 sequence (DNA): TGTGCCATCAGAGGGGGCGTCGAACCTAACTATGGCTACACCTTC.

The chain links TRBV11-2 to TRBJ1-1; D call uncertain. Trimming left V 6 bases short and J 5 bases short, with 13 bases between. The CDR3 has 13 residues. Looked up from germline, CDR1 is SGHAT and CDR2 is FQNNGV. The chain's CDR3 is CASRSPVGTEAFF. CDR3 in DNA: TGTGCCAGCAGATCCCCCGTGGGGACTGAAGCTTTCTTT.

This chain links TRBV19 with TRBJ1-1; D is undetermined. The CDR3 consists of 11 residues. The V end lost 9 bases, the J end lost 0 bases, and 5 bases lay between the germline ends. Germline values: CDR1 LNHDA, CDR2 SQIVND (reference sequence). The CDR3 bases are TGTGCCAGCGCCTTGAACACTGAAGCTTTCTTT. This translates into CASALNTEAFF.